This TCR beta chain was sequenced in a study of vaccination and CD4 T cells after COVID-19. Turning to this clonotype: Its specificity is not known.

V was pared by 3 bases and J by 7 bases, with 13 bases between. The CDR3 spans 13 residues. Germline loops: CDR1 DFQATT, CDR2 SNEGSKA (reference sequence). Sequencing of cultured CD4+ T cell DNA used the Oncomine TCR Beta short-read assay. TCRdb redid the calling of the PCR reads with MiXCR, one entry per CDR3 protein. The sample lists 8,000 to 10,000 distinct CDR3 sequences; over 30% were seen once. As for treatment: roughly ten-day PBMC culture with coronavirus spike peptide pools or control peptides (ViraFEST assay). The receptor's source is a human donor who had recovered from COVID-19. Sequenced material: CD4+ T cells from blood, cultured in vitro. The V and J genes are TRBV20-1 and TRBJ1-5; D perhaps matches TRBD1 (6 bases). The CDR3 nucleotides are TGCAGTGCTAGTGGGGCAGGGGACCAGCCCCAGCATTTT. Translation: CSASGAGDQPQHF.